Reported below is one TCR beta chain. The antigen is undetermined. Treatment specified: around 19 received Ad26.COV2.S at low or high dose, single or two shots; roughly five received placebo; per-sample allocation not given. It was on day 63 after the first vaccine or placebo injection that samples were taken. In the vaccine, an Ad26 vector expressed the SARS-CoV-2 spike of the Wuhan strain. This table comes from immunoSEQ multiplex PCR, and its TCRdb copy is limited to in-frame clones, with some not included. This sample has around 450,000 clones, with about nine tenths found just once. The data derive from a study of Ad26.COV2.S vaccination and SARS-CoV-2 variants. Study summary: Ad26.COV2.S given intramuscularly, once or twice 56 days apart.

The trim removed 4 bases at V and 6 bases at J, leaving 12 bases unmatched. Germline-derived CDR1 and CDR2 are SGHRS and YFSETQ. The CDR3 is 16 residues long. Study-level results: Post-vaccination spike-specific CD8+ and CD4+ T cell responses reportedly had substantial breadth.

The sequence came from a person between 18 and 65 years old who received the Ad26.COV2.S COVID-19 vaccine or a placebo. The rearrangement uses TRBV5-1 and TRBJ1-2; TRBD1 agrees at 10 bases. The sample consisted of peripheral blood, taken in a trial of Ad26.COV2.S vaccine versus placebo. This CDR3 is CASSTFRTGGADGYTF. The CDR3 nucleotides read TGCGCCAGCAGCACCTTTAGGACAGGGGGGGCGGATGGCTACACCTTC.